This T cell receptor (beta chain) derives from a study of persistence of HIV-infected CD4 T cells. Overall study context: Isolated cells were CMV- and HIV-1 Gag-responding CD4+ T cells.

Overall study results and limits: Compared with CD3/CD28-stimulated cells, CMV- and Gag-responding cells showed lower TCRbeta richness.

This clone was found once. Antigen unknown. This was the immunoSEQ version 4 assay in survey mode. The data were produced by immunoSEQ multiplex PCR, yet TCRdb's version contains in-frame clones alone and is incomplete. The profile shows 40,000 to 55,000 clones, over 70% of them singletons. CDR1 is SGHNT and CDR2 is YENEEA in the germline V gene. Trimming removed 0 bases at V and 10 bases at J, with 10 bases between. This CDR3 comprises 13 residues. Cells were stimulated with CMV-infected fibroblast lysates at 10 ug/mL. Sorted nonresponding memory CD4+ T cells were CD40L-negative, CD69-negative, CD45RO-high.

This TCR was recovered from an adult man with HIV who was CMV-seropositive. Sequenced material: CD4+ T cells sorted from PBMCs after approximately 18-hour stimulation, taken from a patient who received antiretroviral therapy. The chain links TRBV11-3 to TRBJ2-1, with TRBD2 as a possible D gene (6 bases). DNA for the CDR3: TGTGCCAGCAGCTTAGACCGACTAGGGGAGCAGTTCTTC. Translating it yields CASSLDRLGEQFF.